The rows below give T cell receptor beta chains drawn from one sample of a study of beta chain features in type 1 diabetes. Some clones are missing from TCRdb's copy, which holds only in-frame ones; the method was immunoSEQ multiplex PCR. The top ten hold 0.6% to 0.9% of the sample, which has 100,000 to 150,000 clones, 7% to 10% seen once. Material for sequencing was central memory CD4+ T cells from blood. The receptor source for this set is a man between 25 and 39 years old with type 1 diabetes. Both conserved end residues are part of each CDR3. Each record gives: CDR3 protein, CDR3 DNA, clone size, V gene, D gene, J gene, CDR3 length. A D gene is named only where the DNA matches it firmly. Some rows mark clone size as missing; the rest say once, few, many or name a class of expanded clone.

CSAQGNSNQPQHF,TGCAGCGCACAGGGAAATAGCAATCAGCCCCAGCATTTT,NA,TRBV29-1,NA,TRBJ1-5,13
CASSSSTGQNYSPLHF,TGTGCCAGCAGCTCGTCGACGGGACAAAATTATTCACCCCTCCACTTT,few,TRBV5-4,NA,TRBJ1-6,16
CASSTARGGYGYTF,TGTGCCAGTAGTACCGCGCGGGGTGGATATGGCTACACCTTC,NA,TRBV19,NA,TRBJ1-2,14
CASSSSGETQYF,TGTGCTAGCAGCTCCTCGGGGGAGACCCAGTACTTC,few,TRBV7-7,NA,TRBJ2-5,12
CASSPGGQTHSNQPQHF,TGTGCCAGCTCACCCGGAGGGCAGACCCATAGCAATCAGCCCCAGCATTTT,NA,TRBV18,NA,TRBJ1-5,17
CASSSPAGGRETQYF,TGTGCCAGCAGCTCCCCAGCGGGGGGGCGAGAGACCCAGTACTTC,few,TRBV5-8,TRBD2,TRBJ2-5,15
CASSPDGRPGETQYF,TGTGCCAGCAGCCCGGATGGTCGTCCGGGAGAGACCCAGTACTTC,NA,TRBV5-4,NA,TRBJ2-5,15
CASSPTQGAREAFF,TGTGCCAGCAGCCCGACACAGGGGGCGCGTGAAGCTTTCTTT,NA,TRBV7-6,TRBD1,TRBJ1-1,14
CASSFQAETQYF,TGCGCCAGCAGCTTCCAAGCGGAGACCCAGTACTTC,few,TRBV5-1,NA,TRBJ2-5,12
CASSIAGTRGYTF,TGTGCCAGTAGTATAGCCGGGACAAGGGGCTACACCTTC,NA,TRBV19,NA,TRBJ1-2,13